This T cell receptor (beta chain) was sequenced for a study of OX40 agonist ivuxolimab in advanced cancers. Study-wide context: Participants averaged approximately 61 years of age (range roughly 20 to 90) and were roughly 83% male. General study results and limits: Nonresponders, in some cases, also had low normalized T-cell clonal expansion.

No patient had autoimmune disease or received systemic immunosuppression. The assay was immunoSEQ multiplex PCR, and TCRdb's table has in-frame clones only and misses some. Here the sample spans 60,000 or so clones, approximately 86% being singletons. This clone was detected once. Antigen specificity is unknown. Germline V lookup: CDR1 LNHDA, CDR2 SQIVND (reference sequence). Trimming pared 10 bases from V and 9 bases from J, leaving 22 bases between. This CDR3 contains 14 residues. The gene calls are TRBV19 and TRBJ1-5; TRBD1 is a possible D gene (5 bases). The sample was CD4+ or CD8+ T cells sorted from blood, taken in a trial of the OX40 agonist ivuxolimab. The TCR was taken from an adult with an advanced solid tumor such as melanoma, head and neck, liver or kidney cancer. In nucleotides, the CDR3 is TGTGCCACCAGACACCGGGACCTTCTTGGGCCCCAGCATTTT. This encodes CATRHRDLLGPQHF.